The next 27 T cell receptor beta chains were all read from a single sample in a study of breast tumors, draining lymph nodes, adjacent tissues. TCRdb re-called the multiplex PCR reads with MiXCR, one entry per CDR3 protein. The sample has roughly 100,000 distinct CDR3 sequences, 30% seen once. Breast cancer patients provided tissue from their axillary draining lymph nodes. The sequenced sample consisted of axillary lymph node tissue. These receptors all come from a female donor with breast cancer. Some clones in this sample may be carry-over from other donors' samples.

A single count supports this clonotype. Given a much more abundant clone one base away, this may be a read error. The chain recombines TRBV2 with TRBJ1-1; D perhaps matches TRBD1 (6 bases). The CDR3 spans 13 residues. The germline V gene encodes CDR1 SNHLY and CDR2 FYNNEI. The germline V and J ends were trimmed by 6 bases and 3 bases, with 11 bases remaining between them. CDR3 region: CASRSDRDTEAFF. The CDR3 region has the DNA TGTGCCAGCAGGTCGGACAGAGACACTGAAGCTTTCTTT.

This clonotype occurred many times. The rearrangement uses TRBV5-4 and TRBJ2-1; D ambiguous. The V gene's germline CDR1 is SGHNT and CDR2 YYREEE (reference sequence). Trimming pared 0 bases from V and 14 bases from J, leaving 12 bases between. CDR3 length: 12 residues. In nucleotides, the CDR3 is TGTGCCAGCAGCTTGGATGAGACTGCTAAGTTCTTC. Its translation: CASSLDETAKFF.

This clonotype was observed at least ten times. The chain couples TRBV29-1 to TRBJ2-3, with D perhaps matching TRBD1 (6 bases). CDR1 and CDR2 (germline): SQVTM, ANQGSEA. Between the trimmed V and J ends, which lost 5 bases and 6 bases, there was a span of 24 bases. The CDR3 covers 16 residues. DNA for the CDR3: TGCAGCGTTCCAACTCGGACAGCCTCGCGCGTGGATACGCAGTATTTT. This translates into CSVPTRTASRVDTQYF.

This clonotype showed up many times. The DNA of the CDR3 is TGTGCCAGCAGCCAAGTGAACAGGGGGCCCTACGAGCAGTACTTC. Protein sequence: CASSQVNRGPYEQYF. This chain joins TRBV14 and TRBJ2-7; 9 bases map to TRBD1. V trimming: 1 base; J trimming: 2 bases; junction bases outside the gene matches: 3. CDR1 and CDR2 (germline): SGHDN, FVKESK. The CDR3 covers 15 residues. Full variable domain (remainder filled in from reference TRBV14 and TRBJ2-7): EAGVTQFPSHSVIEKGQTVTLRCDPISGHDNLYWYRRVMGKEIKFLLHFVKESKQDESGMPNNRFLAERTGGTYSTLKVQPAELEDSGVYFCASSQVNRGPYEQYFGPGTRLTVT.

This clonotype was detected ten times or more. The CDR3 coding sequence is TGTGCCAGCAGCCCCCCGGGGGCCTACGAGCAGTACTTC. Translation: CASSPPGAYEQYF. The genes are TRBV9 and TRBJ2-7; D may be TRBD2 (6 bases). Germline CDR1 reads SGDLS; CDR2 reads YYNGEE. This CDR3 is built from 13 residues. The germline V and J ends were trimmed by 4 bases and 2 bases, with 10 bases remaining between them.

This clonotype was detected many times. This chain connects TRBV9 to TRBJ2-1; 9 nucleotides agree with TRBD2. Germline CDR1 and CDR2: SGDLS and YYNGEE. This CDR3 contains 15 residues. The V gene end was trimmed by 4 bases and the J gene end by 4 bases; junction bases not matched to a gene: 6. DNA for the CDR3: TGTGCCAGCAGCACCCGCGGGGGGGTTTACAATGAGCAGTTCTTC. It translates to CASSTRGGVYNEQFF.

This clonotype came up many times. The V and J genes are TRBV11-2 and TRBJ1-2; D uncertain. Trimming took 7 bases from V and 0 from J, leaving 24 bases between them. Germline V lookup: CDR1 SGHAT, CDR2 FQNNGV. The CDR3 is made up of 18 amino acids. The CDR3 reads CASTLLRTPTVANYGYTF. In DNA form, the CDR3 reads TGTGCCAGCACCCTCTTGCGGACGCCGACCGTAGCTAACTATGGCTACACCTTC.

The chain combines TRBV29-1 with TRBJ1-1; D is undetermined. The germline V and J ends were trimmed by 4 bases and 1 base, with 10 bases remaining between them. The CDR3 is made up of 13 amino acids. Germline V gene data show CDR1 as SQVTM and CDR2 as ANQGSEA. The CDR3 sequence is CSVAWVGNTEAFF. CDR3 bases: TGCAGCGTTGCATGGGTCGGGAACACTGAAGCTTTCTTT.

This clonotype was found many times. The rearrangement links TRBV5-1 to TRBJ1-4; 8 nucleotides line up with TRBD1. The V gene end was trimmed by 2 bases and the J gene end by 7 bases; junction bases not matched to a gene: 4. Germline V gives CDR1 SGHRS, CDR2 YFSETQ. The CDR3 is 14 amino acids. CDR3 protein: CASSFRQGSEKLFF. CDR3 sequence (DNA): TGCGCCAGCAGCTTTCGACAGGGGAGTGAAAAACTGTTTTTT.

The V and J genes are TRBV20-1 and TRBJ2-5; 13 nucleotides line up with TRBD2. Germline assignment: CDR1 DFQATT and CDR2 SNEGSKA (reference sequence). J lost 0 bases, V lost 6 bases, and 1 base had no gene match. The CDR3 length is 14 residues. CDR3 loop: CSAGLAGYQETQYF. In DNA, the CDR3 is TGCAGTGCGGGACTAGCGGGGTACCAAGAGACCCAGTACTTC.

This rearrangement joins TRBV2 to TRBJ1-6, with 9 bases that match TRBD1. The CDR3 is 14 amino acids. V shed 10 bases and J 7 bases; nucleotides not matched to a gene: 8. The germline V gene has CDR1 SNHLY and CDR2 FYNNEI. CDR3 sequence reads: CATDGTGKNSPLHF. The CDR3 DNA is TGTGCCACCGACGGGACAGGGAAAAATTCACCCCTCCACTTT.

The sample holds many counts of this clonotype. The gene calls are TRBV19 and TRBJ2-2, with D perhaps TRBD1 (5 bases). The germline CDR1 and CDR2 sequences are LNHDA and SQIVND (reference sequence). The CDR3 covers 15 residues. The V end was cut by 5 bases, the J end by 3 bases, with 13 bases between. CDR3 sequence reads: CASSLPDTYTGELFF. CDR3 nucleotides: TGTGCCAGTAGTCTCCCGGACACTTACACCGGGGAGCTGTTTTTT.

This chain uses TRBV6-6 with TRBJ2-1, with D perhaps given as TRBD1 or TRBD2 (5 bases each). This CDR3 is built from 16 residues. The V gene lost 5 bases and the J gene lost 4 bases, with 18 bases spanning the gap. Germline V CDR1 and CDR2: MNHNY, SVGAGI (reference sequence). Here the CDR3 reads CASSHGAGTAYNEQFF. The CDR3 region has the DNA TGTGCCAGCAGTCACGGGGCAGGGACCGCATACAATGAGCAGTTCTTC.

This clonotype showed up just once. Its ends do not fully match the called genes, so a read error is possible. V is TRBV29-1 and J is TRBJ2-7; D gene unclear. Looked up from germline, CDR1 is SQVTM and CDR2 is ANQGSEA. The CDR3 has 13 amino acids. CDR3 DNA sequence: TGCAGCGTTCAAAAGCCGGCCTCCTACGGGCAGTACTTC. This translates into CSVQKPASYGQYF.

This clonotype has a count of ten or more. This rearrangement joins TRBV3-1 to TRBJ1-1, with TRBD1 identical over 7 bases. After removal of 4 bases from V and 7 bases from J, the junction contained 6 bases not matched to a gene. The CDR3 runs 13 residues. The germline V gene encodes CDR1 LGHDT and CDR2 YNNKEL (reference sequence). The CDR3 DNA follows: TGTGCCAGCAGCCCCAACAGGGGATATGAAGCTTTCTTT. Encoded protein: CASSPNRGYEAFF.

CDR3 DNA: TGCAGTGCTCCTGACAGGGCGCCCTACGAGCAGTACTTC. The encoded protein is CSAPDRAPYEQYF. This chain uses TRBV20-1 with TRBJ2-7; TRBD1 matches at 7 bases. The CDR3 sequence is 13 residues long. V shed 5 bases and J 2 bases; nucleotides not matched to a gene: 6. The germline CDR1 and CDR2 sequences are DFQATT and SNEGSKA (reference sequence).

V and J are TRBV2 and TRBJ2-1, with D unresolved. Trimming cost V 4 bases and J 9 bases, with 13 bases left between them. This CDR3 is 13 amino acids long. The germline V gene encodes CDR1 SNHLY and CDR2 FYNNEI. The CDR3 region has the DNA TGTGCCAGCAGTGGTACTGAGGTCTCTGAGCAGTTCTTC. Translation gives CASSGTEVSEQFF.

This clonotype was recorded many times. Sequence at one end of the junction differs from germline and may be a read error. V gene TRBV9 combines with J gene TRBJ1-2; D uncertain. Germline CDR1 reads SGDLS; CDR2 reads YYNGEE. The CDR3 covers 15 residues. The CDR3 nucleotides are TGTGCCAGCAGCGTAGAGCAAGGAGGGAGAGTTGGCTCCACCTTC. This gives the protein CASSVEQGGRVGSTF.

This clonotype was counted many times. The gene calls are TRBV7-3 and TRBJ2-6, with D possibly TRBD2 on 5 matching bases. The CDR3 has 15 residues. The germline V and J ends were trimmed by 2 bases and 2 bases, with 7 bases remaining between them. The germline V gene encodes CDR1 SGHTA and CDR2 FQGTGA. For the CDR3, the DNA is TGTGCCAGCAGCTTACTCGGGACTGGGGCCAACGTCCTGACTTTC. Translated, it gives CASSLLGTGANVLTF.

V and J are TRBV9 and TRBJ1-1; D perhaps matches TRBD1 (6 bases). This CDR3 is built from 17 residues. CDR1 and CDR2 from the germline V gene are SGDLS and YYNGEE. V dropped 5 bases and J dropped 1 base, with 21 bases sitting between them. CDR3 loop: CASRPTGAGHSNTEAFF. The CDR3 nucleotides are TGTGCCAGCAGACCAACGGGGGCAGGACACTCGAACACTGAAGCTTTCTTT.

The J gene is TRBJ2-7, the V gene TRBV5-6; 12 bases are shared with TRBD2. This CDR3 region has 16 residues. Per germline, CDR1 SGHDT and CDR2 YYEEEE. After removal of 4 bases from V and 3 bases from J, the junction contained 8 bases not matched to a gene. CDR3 bases: TGTGCCAGCAGCCGGGTCTTGGGACTAGCGGGCTACGAGCAGTACTTC. Translated: CASSRVLGLAGYEQYF.

Remarks on this clonotype: This may be a read error, as it is one base from a much larger clone. J is TRBJ1-4 and V is TRBV6-6, with a possible D match to TRBD1 (5 bases). This CDR3 contains 15 residues. Germline lookup yields CDR1 MNHNY and CDR2 SVGAGI (reference sequence). In nucleotides, the CDR3 is TGTGCCAGCACGCCGGGGGACGCAACTAATGAAAAACTGTATTTT. It codes for CASTPGDATNEKLYF.

In this sample, this clonotype turned up many times. The J gene is TRBJ2-2, the V gene TRBV9, with 8 bases aligning to TRBD2. The CDR3 totals 16 residues. With V trimmed by 3 bases and J by 0 bases, 4 bases remained unmatched. Germline V CDR1 and CDR2: SGDLS, YYNGEE. DNA of the CDR3: TGTGCCAGCAGCGCGACGGGACTAGCGAACACCGGGGAGCTGTTTTTT. Translating gives CASSATGLANTGELFF.

By share, this clonotype ranks as medium-sized (0.01 to 0.1%). The chain uses TRBV19 and TRBJ2-2; no firm D call. CDR1 is LNHDA, CDR2 SQIVND, per germline (reference sequence). This CDR3 region has 13 residues. V shed 3 bases and J shed 4 bases, with 6 bases lying between them. The DNA for the CDR3 is TGTGCCAGTAGTATGACCCTCACCGGGGAGCTGTTTTTT. Amino acid sequence: CASSMTLTGELFF.

The chain recombines TRBV2 with TRBJ1-2; D ambiguous. CDR1 is SNHLY, CDR2 FYNNEI, per germline. This CDR3 spans 12 amino acids. V lost 6 bases, J lost 0 bases, and 5 bases lay in between. The chain's CDR3 is CASSLANYGYTF. The CDR3, as DNA: TGTGCCAGCAGCCTAGCTAACTATGGCTACACCTTC.

This CDR3 reads CSARVGGMNYNEQFF. CDR3 nucleotides: TGCAGTGCTAGAGTTGGCGGGATGAACTACAATGAGCAGTTCTTC. The chain links TRBV20-1 to TRBJ2-1, with a weak D call TRBD2 (6 bases). V shed 1 base and J shed 3 bases, with 13 bases lying between them. The CDR3 consists of 15 residues. Per the germline V gene, CDR1 is DFQATT and CDR2 is SNEGSKA (reference sequence).

The genes are TRBV20-1 and TRBJ1-2; maybe TRBD1 (6 bases). The CDR3 totals 14 residues. The V gene's germline CDR1 is DFQATT and CDR2 SNEGSKA (reference sequence). The ends were cut back, 7 bases at V and 2 bases at J, with 17 bases in the middle. This CDR3 is CSESDSFLNYGYTF. The CDR3, as DNA: TGCAGTGAATCGGACAGTTTCCTCAACTATGGCTACACCTTC.